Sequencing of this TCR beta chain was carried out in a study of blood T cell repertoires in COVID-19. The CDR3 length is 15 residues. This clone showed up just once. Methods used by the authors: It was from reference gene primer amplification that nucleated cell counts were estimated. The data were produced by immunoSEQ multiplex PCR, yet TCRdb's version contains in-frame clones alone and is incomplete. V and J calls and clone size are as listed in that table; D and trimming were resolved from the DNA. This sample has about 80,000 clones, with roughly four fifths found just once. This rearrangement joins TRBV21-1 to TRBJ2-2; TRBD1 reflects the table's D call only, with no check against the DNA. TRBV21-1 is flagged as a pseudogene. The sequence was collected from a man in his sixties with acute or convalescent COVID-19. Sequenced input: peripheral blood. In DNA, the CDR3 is TGTGCCAGCAGCAAACATGAGGGGGAGACCGGGGAGCTGTTTTTT. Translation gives CASSKHEGETGELFF.